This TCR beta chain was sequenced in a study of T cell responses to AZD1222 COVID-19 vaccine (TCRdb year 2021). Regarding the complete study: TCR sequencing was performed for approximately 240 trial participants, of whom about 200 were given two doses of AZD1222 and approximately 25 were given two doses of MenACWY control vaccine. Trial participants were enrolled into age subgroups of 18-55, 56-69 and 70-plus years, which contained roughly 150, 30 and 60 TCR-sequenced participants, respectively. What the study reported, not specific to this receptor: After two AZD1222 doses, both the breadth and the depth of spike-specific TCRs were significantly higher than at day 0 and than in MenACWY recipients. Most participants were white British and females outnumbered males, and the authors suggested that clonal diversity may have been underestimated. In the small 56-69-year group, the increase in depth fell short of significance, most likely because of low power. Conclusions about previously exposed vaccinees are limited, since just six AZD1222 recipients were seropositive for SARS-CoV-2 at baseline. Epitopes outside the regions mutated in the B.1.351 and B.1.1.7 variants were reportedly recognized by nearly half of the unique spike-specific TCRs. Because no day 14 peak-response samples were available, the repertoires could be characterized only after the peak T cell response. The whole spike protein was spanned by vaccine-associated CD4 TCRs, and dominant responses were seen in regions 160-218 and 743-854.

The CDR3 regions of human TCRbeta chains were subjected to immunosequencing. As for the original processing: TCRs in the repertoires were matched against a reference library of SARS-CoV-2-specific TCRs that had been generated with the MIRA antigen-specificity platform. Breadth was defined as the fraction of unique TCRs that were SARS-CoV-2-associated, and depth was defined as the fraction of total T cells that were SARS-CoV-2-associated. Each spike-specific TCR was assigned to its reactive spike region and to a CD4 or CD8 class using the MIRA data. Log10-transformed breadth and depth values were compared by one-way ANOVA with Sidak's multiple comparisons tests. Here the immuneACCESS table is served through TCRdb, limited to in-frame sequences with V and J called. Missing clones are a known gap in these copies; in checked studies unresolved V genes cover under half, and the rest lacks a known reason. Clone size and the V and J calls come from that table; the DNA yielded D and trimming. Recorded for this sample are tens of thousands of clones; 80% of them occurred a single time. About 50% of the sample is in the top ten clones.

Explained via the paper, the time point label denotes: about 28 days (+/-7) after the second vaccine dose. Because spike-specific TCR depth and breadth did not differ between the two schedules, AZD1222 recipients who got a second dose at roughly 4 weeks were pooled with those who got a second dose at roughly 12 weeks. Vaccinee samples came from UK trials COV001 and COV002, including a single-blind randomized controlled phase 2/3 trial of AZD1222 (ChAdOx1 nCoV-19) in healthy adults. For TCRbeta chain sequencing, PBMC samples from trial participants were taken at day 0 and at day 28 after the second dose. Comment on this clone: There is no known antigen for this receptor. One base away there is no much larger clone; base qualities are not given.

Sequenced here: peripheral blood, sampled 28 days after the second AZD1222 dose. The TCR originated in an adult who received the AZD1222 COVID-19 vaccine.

DNA sequence: TGTGCCAGCAAACATGTTTCTTCCTCTGGAAACACCATATATTTT. This translates into CASKHVSSSGNTIYF. Rearrangement joined TRBV19 to TRBJ1-3; the D segment cannot be called with confidence. The CDR3 sequence holds 15 residues, the cysteine and phenylalanine included. Only the CDR3 DNA stays, 45 bases, in frame from base 1. Cut back by 9 bases and 0 bases, the V and J ends lie 15 bases apart. CDR1 is given as LNHDA and CDR2 as SQIVND, both from the germline V gene (reference sequence).